The 2 T cell receptor beta chains below all came from one sample that was sequenced in a study of CD8 T cells in ankylosing spondylitis. From the 5' RACE reads, TCRdb called clonotypes with MiXCR, one entry per CDR3 protein. The sample consists of tens of thousands of distinct CDR3 sequences, over 4% of them appearing once. Sequences were obtained from blood, either unsorted or a sorted T cell fraction (not recorded which). The receptors come from a male donor with ankylosing spondylitis or in good health (not recorded which).

This clonotype showed up many times. This rearrangement joins TRBV30 to TRBJ1-2; D gene unclear. Germline V CDR1 and CDR2: GTSNPN, SVGIG (reference sequence). Between the trimmed V and J ends, which lost 6 bases and 0 bases, there was a span of 17 bases. The CDR3 runs to 15 residues. CDR3 in DNA: TGTGCCTGCCAAGGGAGGGCCGAATCTAACTATGGCTACACCTTC. Translation: CACQGRAESNYGYTF.

This clonotype was seen at least ten times. The genes are TRBV12-3 or TRBV12-4 and TRBJ1-2; D call uncertain. The CDR3 contains 13 residues. Between the trimmed V and J ends, which lost 7 bases and 4 bases, there was a span of 13 bases. CDR3 sequence (DNA): TGTGCCAGCACCCCGGGTTATATCTATGGCTACACCTTC. It yields the protein CASTPGYIYGYTF.